The present T cell receptor beta chain was sequenced within a study of cytomegalovirus exposure and HLA in healthy donors. Libraries were prepared by immunoSEQ multiplex PCR; TCRdb keeps only in-frame clonotypes and omits some of them. This table has approximately 260,000 clones, approximately 84% appearing once. The TCR originated in a woman aged 25 to 39 in good health and CMV-seropositive. The sequenced material came from PBMCs.

Written as DNA, the CDR3 is TGTGCCAGCAGTTTATTAAGGACAGGGAGTGATGAGCAGTTCTTC. It is translated as CASSLLRTGSDEQFF. This sequence joins TRBV27 and TRBJ2-1, with 8 bases matching TRBD1. Trimming at V came to 1 base and at J to 8 bases, leaving 7 bases not matched to a gene. CDR1 MNHEY and CDR2 SMNVEV come from the germline V gene (reference sequence). The CDR3 is made up of 15 amino acids.